This T cell receptor (beta chain) came from a study of shared clonotypes between healthy human individuals. The germline CDR1 and CDR2 sequences are KGHSH and LQKENI. The CDR3 runs 16 residues. V lost 2 bases, J lost 0 bases, and 13 bases lay in between. Generated by immunoSEQ multiplex PCR, the TCRdb table keeps only in-frame clones and is missing some. The sample holds some 2 million clones; roughly 96% are singletons and the top ten take 0.1% to 0.15%. The V and J genes are TRBV18 and TRBJ2-5, with unresolved D. Input material: naive CD4+ T cells sorted from blood. Subset in this sample: CD45RA+ positively selected. The clonotype was recovered from a man between 18 and 29 years old in good health. The CDR3 region has the DNA TGTGCCAGCTCACCAGGCCTCATGGCCAACCAAGAGACCCAGTACTTC. Its protein is CASSPGLMANQETQYF. Supplemented by reference TRBV18 and TRBJ2-5, the full variable domain reads NAGVMQNPRHLVRRRGQEARLRCSPMKGHSHVYWYRQLPEEGLKFMVYLQKENIIDESGMPKERFSAEFPKEGPSILRIQQVVRGDSAAYFCASSPGLMANQETQYFGPGTRLLVL.